A single sample is the source of the 23 T cell receptor beta chains below, sequenced in a study of blood T cell repertoires in COVID-19. Clones were sequenced by immunoSEQ multiplex PCR, and TCRdb holds only the in-frame ones, with some missing. The sample holds about 210,000 clones; approximately 85% are singletons and the top ten take 2.4%. Material: peripheral blood. These TCRs come from a woman in her 70s with COVID-19, enrolled during active disease.

The genes are TRBV2 and TRBJ1-2, with D maybe TRBD1 (6 bases). Germline CDR1 SNHLY, CDR2 FYNNEI. V lost 3 bases, J lost 4 bases, and 18 bases lay in between. CDR3 length equals 16 residues. The CDR3 reads CASSDGGQPYGYGYTF. The CDR3 region has the DNA TGTGCCAGCAGTGACGGTGGACAGCCGTATGGCTATGGCTACACCTTC.

This clone has more than one count but fewer than ten. This CDR3 is CASSQLQGALNEQYF. DNA for the CDR3: TGTGCCAGCAGTCAGCTACAGGGGGCGCTCAACGAGCAGTACTTC. The chain uses TRBV6-2 or TRBV6-3 and TRBJ2-7; 9 bases are a match to TRBD1. The J segment lost 5 bases and the V segment lost 5 bases, leaving 10 bases of the junction unmatched. Germline-derived CDR1 and CDR2 are MNHEY and SVGEGT. The CDR3 loop spans 15 amino acids.

The J gene is TRBJ2-7, the V gene TRBV7-3, with D perhaps TRBD1 (5 bases). With 5 bases removed from V and 3 bases from J, the gap between germline ends came to 17 bases. The CDR3 contains 15 residues. Germline V gene sequence: CDR1 SGHTA, CDR2 FQGTGA. The CDR3 DNA sequence: TGTGCCAGCAGCCACGCAGGCAGGGAAGGCTACGAGCAGTACTTC. It encodes CASSHAGREGYEQYF.

V and J are TRBV6-5 and TRBJ1-6; 10 nucleotides agree with TRBD1. This CDR3 has 15 residues. V was clipped by 6 bases and J by 6 bases; unmatched bases: 5. The germline gives CDR1 MNHEY, CDR2 SVGAGI. The CDR3 nucleotides are TGTGCCAGCAGAAACCGGGACAGGGGTAATTCACCCCTCCACTTT. It is translated as CASRNRDRGNSPLHF.

This rearrangement joins TRBV3-1 (or the pseudogene TRBV3-2) to TRBJ1-2, with D possibly being TRBD1 (6 bases). The V end was cut by 5 bases, the J end by 5 bases, with 18 bases between. Germline V gives CDR1 LGHDT, CDR2 YNNKEL (reference sequence). The CDR3 is 15 residues long. The CDR3 DNA is TGTGCCAGCAGCTCTAACAGGGAGTTTGTATATGGCTACACCTTC. It codes for CASSSNREFVYGYTF.

The chain links TRBV7-8 to TRBJ1-1, with D uncertain. CDR3 size: 14 residues. CDR1 is SGHVS, CDR2 FQNEAQ, per germline. V was cut by 8 bases and J by 2 bases, with 15 bases left in between. The CDR3 DNA reads TGTGCCAGCGCCTTGAGGGTGGGCAACACTGAAGCTTTCTTT. Its protein product is CASALRVGNTEAFF.

The chain employs TRBV5-4 and TRBJ1-2; TRBD1 is a possible D gene (6 bases). The V and J ends lost 10 bases and 2 bases respectively, with 9 bases between them. The CDR3 runs to 11 residues. CDR1 and CDR2 (germline): SGHNT, YYREEE (reference sequence). The DNA of the CDR3 is TGTGCCTTTGGACAGAACTATGGCTACACCTTC. Translating it yields CAFGQNYGYTF.

The chain couples TRBV23-1 to TRBJ1-4; 10 nucleotides match TRBD1. TRBV23-1 belongs to the ORF category, with a function that is uncertain. The CDR3 has 16 amino acids. Germline trimming cut 8 bases from V and 12 bases from J; bases unmatched to any gene: 18. The CDR3 protein is CASRHQPGQGFSQLFF. The CDR3 DNA sequence: TGCGCCAGCCGACATCAACCGGGACAGGGGTTTAGTCAACTGTTTTTT.

J is TRBJ2-1 and V is TRBV11-3; tentatively, D is TRBD2 (5 bases). There are 17 residues in the CDR3. Germline CDR1 and CDR2: SGHNT and YENEEA. Trimming cost V 3 bases and J 0 bases, with 15 bases left between them. CDR3 coding DNA: TGTGCCAGCAGCTTCCTAGCCTCCATCAGCTCCTACAATGAGCAGTTCTTC. It is translated as CASSFLASISSYNEQFF.

CDR3 loop: CASSNFYYEQYF. The CDR3 region has the DNA TGTGCCAGTAGTAACTTTTACTACGAGCAGTACTTC. The V call is TRBV19, the J call TRBJ2-7, with D unresolved. V dropped 4 bases and J dropped 3 bases, with 7 bases sitting between them. The CDR3 contains 12 residues. Germline CDR1 reads LNHDA; CDR2 reads SQIVND (reference sequence).

The rearrangement links TRBV24-1 to TRBJ1-2; the match to TRBD1 covers 7 bases. The CDR3 is 14 residues long. Germline CDR1 and CDR2: KGHDR and SFDVKD. Unmatched junction bases numbered 4, after V lost 3 bases and J lost 4 bases. This CDR3 is CATSDNRGIYGYTF. As DNA, the CDR3 is TGTGCCACCAGTGATAACAGGGGCATCTATGGCTACACCTTC.

The J gene is TRBJ1-2, the V gene TRBV4-1; maybe TRBD1 (5 bases). This CDR3 spans 15 amino acids. V dropped 1 base and J dropped 0 bases, with 9 bases sitting between them. Germline CDR1 reads MGHRA; CDR2 reads YSYEKL. The CDR3 DNA reads as TGCGCCAGCAGCCAAGGGAGGGGCCCTAACTATGGCTACACCTTC. It encodes CASSQGRGPNYGYTF.

Only one count was recorded for this clone. The chain couples TRBV12-3 or TRBV12-4 to TRBJ2-7; tentatively, D is TRBD2 (6 bases). The CDR3 is 11 amino acids. The V and J ends lost 8 bases and 4 bases respectively, with 9 bases between them. The CDR3 reads CASGGGYEQYF. The CDR3 DNA follows: TGTGCCAGCGGGGGAGGATACGAGCAGTACTTC.

The rearrangement uses TRBV19 and TRBJ1-1; 7 nucleotides agree with TRBD1. The CDR3 runs 14 residues. In germline, CDR1 is LNHDA, CDR2 SQIVND (reference sequence). The V and J ends lost 4 bases and 0 bases, in that order; junction bases with no gene match: 2. DNA for the CDR3: TGTGCCAGTAGTACGGGGACAGTGAACACTGAAGCTTTCTTT. Translated: CASSTGTVNTEAFF. Combining the CDR3 with reference TRBV19 and TRBJ1-1 gives the whole variable domain DGGITQSPKYLFRKEGQNVTLSCEQNLNHDAMYWYRQDPGQGLRLIYYSQIVNDFQKGDIAEGYSVSREKKESFPLTVTSAQKNPTAFYLCASSTGTVNTEAFFGQGTRLTVV.

The chain joins TRBV10-3 to TRBJ2-1, with TRBD1 matching 10 bases. Germline assignment: CDR1 ENHRY and CDR2 SYGVKD. V lost 4 bases and J lost 7; bases outside the gene matches: 7. The CDR3 covers 15 residues. In nucleotides, the CDR3 is TGTGCCATCAGTGGGACAGGGGGTGGGGATAATGAGCAGTTCTTC. It yields the protein CAISGTGGGDNEQFF.

V and J are TRBV14 and TRBJ2-3; a weak D match, TRBD2 (7 bases). Trimming pared 4 bases from V and 4 bases from J, leaving 18 bases between. Per germline, CDR1 SGHDN and CDR2 FVKESK. The CDR3 contains 16 residues. CDR3 nucleotides: TGTGCCAGCAGCCGAATCCTAGGAGGGGGGGCAGATACGCAGTATTTT. Amino acids: CASSRILGGGADTQYF.

V usage is TRBV9 and J usage is TRBJ2-3, with 8 bases identical to TRBD2. The length of the CDR3 is 16 residues. The ends lost 0 bases at V and 3 bases at J; junction bases unmatched: 6. In germline, CDR1 is SGDLS, CDR2 YYNGEE. The CDR3 sequence is CASSVVPGGSTDTQYF. The CDR3 DNA follows: TGTGCCAGCAGCGTAGTACCGGGGGGGTCGACAGATACGCAGTATTTT.

The V and J genes are TRBV3-1 (or the pseudogene TRBV3-2) and TRBJ2-5; D gene unclear. There are 15 residues in the CDR3. CDR1 and CDR2 from the germline V gene are LGHDT and YNNKEL (reference sequence). Deletions cut 0 bases from V and 4 bases from J, with 12 bases between. CDR3 protein: CASSQDLVMRETQYF. The CDR3, as DNA: TGTGCCAGCAGCCAAGATCTGGTCATGCGAGAGACCCAGTACTTC.

The chain uses TRBV30 and TRBJ1-2; D is unclear. V was cut by 0 bases and J by 3 bases, with 11 bases left in between. The CDR3 contains 14 residues. Germline values: CDR1 GTSNPN, CDR2 SVGIG (reference sequence). CDR3 DNA sequence: TGTGCCTGGAGTGTTCATCTGGCGGACTATGGCTACACCTTC. Protein sequence: CAWSVHLADYGYTF.

This clone is a singleton in its sample. The V and J genes are TRBV9 and TRBJ2-7; 7 nucleotides align to TRBD2. V lost 1 base to trimming and J lost 3 bases; unmatched junction nucleotides: 7. The CDR3 has 15 amino acids. Germline CDR1 is SGDLS and CDR2 is YYNGEE. In DNA, the CDR3 is TGTGCCAGCAGCGTAAGCGGGACTCCCTACTACGAGCAGTACTTC. Residues: CASSVSGTPYYEQYF. The complete variable domain, with remaining parts taken from reference TRBV9 and TRBJ2-7, reads DSGVTQTPKHLITATGQRVTLRCSPRSGDLSVYWYQQSLDQGLQFLIQYYNGEERAKGNILERFSAQQFPDLHSELNLSSLELGDSALYFCASSVSGTPYYEQYFGPGTRLTVT.

The chain carries TRBV5-4 and TRBJ1-3, with TRBD1 as a possible D gene (6 bases). The CDR3 is 16 residues long. Deletions cut 0 bases from V and 2 bases from J, with 12 bases between. Germline CDR1 and CDR2: SGHNT and YYREEE (reference sequence). The CDR3 coding sequence is TGTGCCAGCAGCTTGGGGCCCTCAGGGGCTGGAAACACCATATATTTT. Residues: CASSLGPSGAGNTIYF.

V usage is TRBV10-3 and J usage is TRBJ1-1, with 7 bases aligning to TRBD1. CDR3 size: 14 residues. The junction had 11 bases not matched to a gene; V was cut back by 8 bases and J by 5 bases. CDR1 is ENHRY, CDR2 SYGVKD, per germline. The chain's CDR3 is CAIGQTGKTTEAFF. The DNA for the CDR3 is TGTGCCATCGGGCAGACAGGGAAAACAACTGAAGCTTTCTTT.

The chain carries TRBV9 and TRBJ1-4; 8 positions agree with TRBD1. The CDR3 contains 18 residues. Losses at the gene ends were 4 bases for V and 0 bases for J; bases not matched to a gene: 11. Germline V gives CDR1 SGDLS, CDR2 YYNGEE. The CDR3 DNA is TGTGCCAGCAGCCCCCGACCAGGACAGGGAGCAACTAATGAAAAACTGTTTTTT. This translates into CASSPRPGQGATNEKLFF. Using reference TRBV9 and TRBJ1-4 for the parts outside the CDR3, the full variable domain is DSGVTQTPKHLITATGQRVTLRCSPRSGDLSVYWYQQSLDQGLQFLIQYYNGEERAKGNILERFSAQQFPDLHSELNLSSLELGDSALYFCASSPRPGQGATNEKLFFGSGTQLSVL.